Each of the 21 T cell receptor beta chains below was sequenced from the same sample in a study of OX40 agonist ivuxolimab in advanced cancers. To prepare the library, the immunoSEQ multiplex PCR assay was applied. TCRdb took this table from immuneACCESS and kept in-frame rearrangements with V and J called. Such tables lack part of the clones; where checked against another copy, unresolved V genes explain under half of the gap, and the rest is unexplained. Here the sample has tens of thousands of clones; 89% occur a single time. The ten most abundant clones make up 4% of the sample. The source was CD4+ or CD8+ T cells sorted from blood, collected in a trial of the OX40 agonist ivuxolimab. The receptors here all came from an adult with an advanced solid tumor such as melanoma, head and neck, liver or kidney cancer.

This chain connects TRBV19 to TRBJ2-1, with D uncertain. Per germline, CDR1 LNHDA and CDR2 SQIVND (reference sequence). The CDR3 totals 15 residues. The V end lost 3 bases, the J end lost 3 bases, and 12 bases lay between the germline ends. The CDR3: CASSMGQAVYNEQFF. CDR3 bases: TGTGCCAGTAGTATGGGCCAGGCGGTCTACAATGAGCAGTTCTTC.

The gene calls are TRBV19 and TRBJ2-7; 8 bases map to TRBD1. Trimming removed 3 bases from V and 4 bases from J; junction bases left unmatched: 8. CDR1 and CDR2 (germline): LNHDA, SQIVND (reference sequence). The CDR3 runs to 15 residues. This CDR3 is CASSILAGGFYEQYF. DNA of the CDR3: TGTGCCAGTAGTATTTTGGCAGGGGGCTTTTACGAGCAGTACTTC.

The chain uses TRBV9 and TRBJ2-1, with 10 positions matching TRBD1. J was trimmed by 6 bases and V by 4 bases; bases with no gene match: 4. Germline V gene data show CDR1 as SGDLS and CDR2 as YYNGEE. The CDR3 has 14 amino acids. The CDR3 region has the DNA TGTGCCAGCAGCCTGTGGACAGGGGGCAATGAGCAGTTCTTC. Translating it yields CASSLWTGGNEQFF.

V usage is TRBV10-3 and J usage is TRBJ2-1; D possibly corresponds to TRBD2 (6 bases). CDR1 ENHRY and CDR2 SYGVKD come from the germline V gene. The CDR3 covers 15 residues. V was shortened by 2 bases and J by 5 bases, with 13 bases between the two germline ends. The CDR3 spells CAISEPGSYNNEQFF. CDR3 in DNA: TGTGCCATCAGTGAGCCCGGGAGTTACAACAATGAGCAGTTCTTC.

The V gene is TRBV7-8, the J gene TRBJ2-1, with 7 bases fitting TRBD2. The CDR3 is 17 amino acids. Germline V gives CDR1 SGHVS, CDR2 FQNEAQ. Unmatched junction bases numbered 6, after V lost 1 base and J lost 0 bases. CDR3 residues: CASSLVRRESSYNEQFF. For the CDR3, the DNA is TGTGCCAGCAGCTTAGTGAGGCGGGAGAGCTCCTACAATGAGCAGTTCTTC.

The chain employs TRBV7-2 and TRBJ2-7; TRBD1 might be the D (7 bases). Trimming took off 2 bases at V and 7 bases at J, with 21 bases between the two ends. The CDR3 covers 16 residues. Germline CDR1 SGHTA, CDR2 FQGNSA. Written as DNA, the CDR3 is TGTGCCAGCAGCTTAACAAGACACAAGGGGGCGGGAGAGCAGTACTTC. It is translated as CASSLTRHKGAGEQYF.

This chain joins TRBV29-1 and TRBJ1-1, with unresolved D. Germline lookup yields CDR1 SQVTM and CDR2 ANQGSEA. The V gene lost 1 base and the J gene lost 2 bases, with 5 bases spanning the gap. The CDR3 has 12 residues. CDR3 DNA sequence: TGCAGCGTTGAAGGACGCAACACTGAAGCTTTCTTT. Translated: CSVEGRNTEAFF.

The chain employs TRBV5-1 and TRBJ1-4; TRBD1 might be the D (5 bases). Germline V gene data show CDR1 as SGHRS and CDR2 as YFSETQ. The V and J ends lost 1 base and 4 bases respectively, with 11 bases between them. The CDR3 consists of 15 residues. CDR3 bases: TGCGCCAGCAGCTTGTATGACAGCCTTAATGAAAAACTGTTTTTT. Residues: CASSLYDSLNEKLFF. The whole variable domain, remainder taken from reference TRBV5-1 and TRBJ1-4, is KAGVTQTPRYLIKTRGQQVTLSCSPISGHRSVSWYQQTPGQGLQFLFEYFSETQRNKGNFPGRFSGRQFSNSRSEMNVSTLELGDSALYLCASSLYDSLNEKLFFGSGTQLSVL.

CDR3 sequence reads: CASSYTQTGSYEQYF. The CDR3 coding sequence is TGTGCCAGCAGTTACACCCAGACAGGGTCCTACGAGCAGTACTTC. V usage is TRBV6-5 and J usage is TRBJ2-7; 7 positions match TRBD1. With 2 bases clipped from V and 1 base from J, the junction kept 5 bases outside the gene matches. Germline loops: CDR1 MNHEY, CDR2 SVGAGI. The CDR3 contains 15 residues.

This chain joins TRBV5-4 and TRBJ2-1, with 8 bases identical to TRBD2. This CDR3 contains 17 residues. With V trimmed by 2 bases and J by 2 bases, 9 bases remained unmatched. Germline CDR1 reads SGHNT; CDR2 reads YYREEE (reference sequence). In nucleotides, the CDR3 is TGTGCCAGCAGCTTCGTCGCGAGTAGCGGGACCTACAATGAGCAGTTCTTC. Protein: CASSFVASSGTYNEQFF. The entire variable domain, with the rest obtained from reference TRBV5-4 and TRBJ2-1, is as follows: ETGVTQSPTHLIKTRGQQVTLRCSSQSGHNTVSWYQQALGQGPQFIFQYYREEENGRGNFPPRFSGLQFPNYSSELNVNALELDDSALYLCASSFVASSGTYNEQFFGPGTRLTVL.

The chain has TRBV10-3 and TRBJ2-1, with a possible D match to TRBD1 (6 bases). This CDR3 is 14 amino acids long. The germline V and J ends were trimmed by 2 bases and 7 bases, with 12 bases remaining between them. Germline V gives CDR1 ENHRY, CDR2 SYGVKD. The CDR3 spells CAISENRDLNEQFF. The CDR3 nucleotides read TGTGCCATCAGTGAGAACAGGGATTTAAATGAGCAGTTCTTC.

This chain links TRBV6-5 with TRBJ1-5; possible D gene TRBD1, 6 bases. This CDR3 comprises 13 residues. The germline CDR1 and CDR2 sequences are MNHEY and SVGAGI. Trimming stripped 6 bases from V and 5 bases from J, with 11 bases between. The CDR3 region is CASSKDSYQPQHF. CDR3 sequence (DNA): TGTGCCAGCAGCAAGGACAGTTATCAGCCCCAGCATTTT.

V usage is TRBV7-2 and J usage is TRBJ1-1, with 7 bases that match TRBD1. Per the germline V gene, CDR1 is SGHTA and CDR2 is FQGNSA. This CDR3 is built from 13 residues. V lost 4 bases and J lost 9; bases outside the gene matches: 8. CDR3 nucleotides: TGTGCCAGCAGCTCCTGGGAGGGACAGAAAGCTTTCTTT. Residues: CASSSWEGQKAFF.

The chain carries TRBV9 and TRBJ2-4; 9 positions agree with TRBD1. Trimming at V came to 3 bases and at J to 9 bases, leaving 4 bases not matched to a gene. The V gene's germline CDR1 is SGDLS and CDR2 YYNGEE. This CDR3 region has 13 residues. The DNA of the CDR3 is TGTGCCAGCAGCGAGGGACAGGGAGTCATTCAGTACTTC. This sequence encodes CASSEGQGVIQYF. Combining the CDR3 with reference TRBV9 and TRBJ2-4 gives the whole variable domain DSGVTQTPKHLITATGQRVTLRCSPRSGDLSVYWYQQSLDQGLQFLIQYYNGEERAKGNILERFSAQQFPDLHSELNLSSLELGDSALYFCASSEGQGVIQYFGAGTRLSVL.

This clone has a single count. The chain has TRBV10-3 and TRBJ1-4; a possible D gene is TRBD1 (5 bases). Germline V gene sequence: CDR1 ENHRY, CDR2 SYGVKD. The CDR3 spans 14 residues. The ends were cut back, 2 bases at V and 8 bases at J, with 12 bases in the middle. CDR3 sequence (DNA): TGTGCCATCAGTGAGCGAGGGGATGGAGAAAAACTGTTTTTT. Protein sequence: CAISERGDGEKLFF.

The V and J genes are TRBV7-9 and TRBJ1-5; D gene ambiguous. The CDR3 extends over 12 amino acids. Trimming stripped 3 bases from V and 5 bases from J, with 5 bases between. Per germline, CDR1 SEHNR and CDR2 FQNEAQ (reference sequence). The CDR3 DNA reads as TGTGCCAGCAGCTTCACCGATCAGCCCCAGCATTTT. Amino acid sequence: CASSFTDQPQHF.

The rearrangement joins TRBV15 to TRBJ1-5, with TRBD1 as a possible D gene (6 bases). This CDR3 is 15 amino acids long. Trimming cost V 0 bases and J 5 bases, with 11 bases left between them. CDR1 and CDR2 (germline): LNHNV, YYDKDF (reference sequence). The CDR3 DNA reads TGTGCCACCAGCAGAGAGACAGGAGACCATCAGCCCCAGCATTTT. It translates to CATSRETGDHQPQHF.

This chain links TRBV18 with TRBJ1-2; D gene uncertain. The length of the CDR3 is 14 residues. V was pared by 2 bases and J by 6 bases, with 13 bases between. Germline V lookup: CDR1 KGHSH, CDR2 LQKENI. CDR3 residues: CASSPSSGVDGYTF. DNA for the CDR3: TGTGCCAGCTCACCATCATCTGGGGTGGATGGCTACACCTTC.

The rearrangement links TRBV6-5 to TRBJ1-2, with D possibly TRBD1 on 5 matching bases. The CDR3 consists of 14 residues. Germline-derived CDR1 and CDR2 are MNHEY and SVGAGI. Trimming took off 2 bases at V and 4 bases at J, with 11 bases between the two ends. The CDR3 loop reads CASSYSRESYGYTF. DNA for the CDR3: TGTGCCAGCAGTTACAGCAGGGAGAGCTATGGCTACACCTTC.

The chain has TRBV9 and TRBJ2-6; a weak D match, TRBD1 (5 bases). V lost 4 bases, J lost 0 bases, and 23 bases lay in between. The CDR3 contains 20 residues. Germline V CDR1 and CDR2: SGDLS, YYNGEE. The CDR3 DNA sequence: TGTGCCAGCAGCACTAAACGAACACTGGGGCCGAACTCTGGGGCCAACGTCCTGACTTTC. It specifies CASSTKRTLGPNSGANVLTF.

The chain combines TRBV5-4 with TRBJ2-1; 8 bases match TRBD2. Germline assignment: CDR1 SGHNT and CDR2 YYREEE (reference sequence). The CDR3 sequence is 15 residues long. V lost 4 bases, J lost 4 bases, and 7 bases stayed unmatched. The CDR3 here is CASSAGAGGYNEQFF. DNA of the CDR3: TGTGCCAGCAGCGCGGGGGCGGGGGGATACAATGAGCAGTTCTTC.